This TCR beta chain was documented in a study of blood T cells in healthy people across ages. Study-level results: Any changes in expanded clonotypes were possibly confounded, as donor CMV status remained unknown. Observed TCR beta diversity per million T cells went down as age went up. This fall followed a roughly linear course with age.

There are a few counts of this clonotype. The antigen remains undetermined. Every donor gave roughly 9.6 milliliters of peripheral blood. Next came a second PCR, run for roughly 6 to 11 cycles, which used a sample-barcoded 5' primer along with a J-beta primer mix. Each cDNA molecule was tagged by a template-switch adaptor that had 12 random nucleotides. TCRdb re-analysed the 5' RACE reads in MiXCR, keeping a single row per CDR3 protein. Here the sample spans 780,000 or so distinct CDR3 sequences, roughly 50% being singletons. V was clipped by 0 bases and J by 3 bases; unmatched bases: 4. The CDR3 is 16 residues long. The germline gives CDR1 DFQATT, CDR2 SNEGSKA (reference sequence).

Input material: blood. The gene calls are TRBV20-1 and TRBJ2-7, with 14 bases fitting TRBD2. The source of this sequence is a man of 80 years or more in good health. The DNA of the CDR3 is TGCAGTGCTAGAGATCGACTAGCGGGAGGGCACTACGAGCAGTACTTC. Translating it yields CSARDRLAGGHYEQYF.